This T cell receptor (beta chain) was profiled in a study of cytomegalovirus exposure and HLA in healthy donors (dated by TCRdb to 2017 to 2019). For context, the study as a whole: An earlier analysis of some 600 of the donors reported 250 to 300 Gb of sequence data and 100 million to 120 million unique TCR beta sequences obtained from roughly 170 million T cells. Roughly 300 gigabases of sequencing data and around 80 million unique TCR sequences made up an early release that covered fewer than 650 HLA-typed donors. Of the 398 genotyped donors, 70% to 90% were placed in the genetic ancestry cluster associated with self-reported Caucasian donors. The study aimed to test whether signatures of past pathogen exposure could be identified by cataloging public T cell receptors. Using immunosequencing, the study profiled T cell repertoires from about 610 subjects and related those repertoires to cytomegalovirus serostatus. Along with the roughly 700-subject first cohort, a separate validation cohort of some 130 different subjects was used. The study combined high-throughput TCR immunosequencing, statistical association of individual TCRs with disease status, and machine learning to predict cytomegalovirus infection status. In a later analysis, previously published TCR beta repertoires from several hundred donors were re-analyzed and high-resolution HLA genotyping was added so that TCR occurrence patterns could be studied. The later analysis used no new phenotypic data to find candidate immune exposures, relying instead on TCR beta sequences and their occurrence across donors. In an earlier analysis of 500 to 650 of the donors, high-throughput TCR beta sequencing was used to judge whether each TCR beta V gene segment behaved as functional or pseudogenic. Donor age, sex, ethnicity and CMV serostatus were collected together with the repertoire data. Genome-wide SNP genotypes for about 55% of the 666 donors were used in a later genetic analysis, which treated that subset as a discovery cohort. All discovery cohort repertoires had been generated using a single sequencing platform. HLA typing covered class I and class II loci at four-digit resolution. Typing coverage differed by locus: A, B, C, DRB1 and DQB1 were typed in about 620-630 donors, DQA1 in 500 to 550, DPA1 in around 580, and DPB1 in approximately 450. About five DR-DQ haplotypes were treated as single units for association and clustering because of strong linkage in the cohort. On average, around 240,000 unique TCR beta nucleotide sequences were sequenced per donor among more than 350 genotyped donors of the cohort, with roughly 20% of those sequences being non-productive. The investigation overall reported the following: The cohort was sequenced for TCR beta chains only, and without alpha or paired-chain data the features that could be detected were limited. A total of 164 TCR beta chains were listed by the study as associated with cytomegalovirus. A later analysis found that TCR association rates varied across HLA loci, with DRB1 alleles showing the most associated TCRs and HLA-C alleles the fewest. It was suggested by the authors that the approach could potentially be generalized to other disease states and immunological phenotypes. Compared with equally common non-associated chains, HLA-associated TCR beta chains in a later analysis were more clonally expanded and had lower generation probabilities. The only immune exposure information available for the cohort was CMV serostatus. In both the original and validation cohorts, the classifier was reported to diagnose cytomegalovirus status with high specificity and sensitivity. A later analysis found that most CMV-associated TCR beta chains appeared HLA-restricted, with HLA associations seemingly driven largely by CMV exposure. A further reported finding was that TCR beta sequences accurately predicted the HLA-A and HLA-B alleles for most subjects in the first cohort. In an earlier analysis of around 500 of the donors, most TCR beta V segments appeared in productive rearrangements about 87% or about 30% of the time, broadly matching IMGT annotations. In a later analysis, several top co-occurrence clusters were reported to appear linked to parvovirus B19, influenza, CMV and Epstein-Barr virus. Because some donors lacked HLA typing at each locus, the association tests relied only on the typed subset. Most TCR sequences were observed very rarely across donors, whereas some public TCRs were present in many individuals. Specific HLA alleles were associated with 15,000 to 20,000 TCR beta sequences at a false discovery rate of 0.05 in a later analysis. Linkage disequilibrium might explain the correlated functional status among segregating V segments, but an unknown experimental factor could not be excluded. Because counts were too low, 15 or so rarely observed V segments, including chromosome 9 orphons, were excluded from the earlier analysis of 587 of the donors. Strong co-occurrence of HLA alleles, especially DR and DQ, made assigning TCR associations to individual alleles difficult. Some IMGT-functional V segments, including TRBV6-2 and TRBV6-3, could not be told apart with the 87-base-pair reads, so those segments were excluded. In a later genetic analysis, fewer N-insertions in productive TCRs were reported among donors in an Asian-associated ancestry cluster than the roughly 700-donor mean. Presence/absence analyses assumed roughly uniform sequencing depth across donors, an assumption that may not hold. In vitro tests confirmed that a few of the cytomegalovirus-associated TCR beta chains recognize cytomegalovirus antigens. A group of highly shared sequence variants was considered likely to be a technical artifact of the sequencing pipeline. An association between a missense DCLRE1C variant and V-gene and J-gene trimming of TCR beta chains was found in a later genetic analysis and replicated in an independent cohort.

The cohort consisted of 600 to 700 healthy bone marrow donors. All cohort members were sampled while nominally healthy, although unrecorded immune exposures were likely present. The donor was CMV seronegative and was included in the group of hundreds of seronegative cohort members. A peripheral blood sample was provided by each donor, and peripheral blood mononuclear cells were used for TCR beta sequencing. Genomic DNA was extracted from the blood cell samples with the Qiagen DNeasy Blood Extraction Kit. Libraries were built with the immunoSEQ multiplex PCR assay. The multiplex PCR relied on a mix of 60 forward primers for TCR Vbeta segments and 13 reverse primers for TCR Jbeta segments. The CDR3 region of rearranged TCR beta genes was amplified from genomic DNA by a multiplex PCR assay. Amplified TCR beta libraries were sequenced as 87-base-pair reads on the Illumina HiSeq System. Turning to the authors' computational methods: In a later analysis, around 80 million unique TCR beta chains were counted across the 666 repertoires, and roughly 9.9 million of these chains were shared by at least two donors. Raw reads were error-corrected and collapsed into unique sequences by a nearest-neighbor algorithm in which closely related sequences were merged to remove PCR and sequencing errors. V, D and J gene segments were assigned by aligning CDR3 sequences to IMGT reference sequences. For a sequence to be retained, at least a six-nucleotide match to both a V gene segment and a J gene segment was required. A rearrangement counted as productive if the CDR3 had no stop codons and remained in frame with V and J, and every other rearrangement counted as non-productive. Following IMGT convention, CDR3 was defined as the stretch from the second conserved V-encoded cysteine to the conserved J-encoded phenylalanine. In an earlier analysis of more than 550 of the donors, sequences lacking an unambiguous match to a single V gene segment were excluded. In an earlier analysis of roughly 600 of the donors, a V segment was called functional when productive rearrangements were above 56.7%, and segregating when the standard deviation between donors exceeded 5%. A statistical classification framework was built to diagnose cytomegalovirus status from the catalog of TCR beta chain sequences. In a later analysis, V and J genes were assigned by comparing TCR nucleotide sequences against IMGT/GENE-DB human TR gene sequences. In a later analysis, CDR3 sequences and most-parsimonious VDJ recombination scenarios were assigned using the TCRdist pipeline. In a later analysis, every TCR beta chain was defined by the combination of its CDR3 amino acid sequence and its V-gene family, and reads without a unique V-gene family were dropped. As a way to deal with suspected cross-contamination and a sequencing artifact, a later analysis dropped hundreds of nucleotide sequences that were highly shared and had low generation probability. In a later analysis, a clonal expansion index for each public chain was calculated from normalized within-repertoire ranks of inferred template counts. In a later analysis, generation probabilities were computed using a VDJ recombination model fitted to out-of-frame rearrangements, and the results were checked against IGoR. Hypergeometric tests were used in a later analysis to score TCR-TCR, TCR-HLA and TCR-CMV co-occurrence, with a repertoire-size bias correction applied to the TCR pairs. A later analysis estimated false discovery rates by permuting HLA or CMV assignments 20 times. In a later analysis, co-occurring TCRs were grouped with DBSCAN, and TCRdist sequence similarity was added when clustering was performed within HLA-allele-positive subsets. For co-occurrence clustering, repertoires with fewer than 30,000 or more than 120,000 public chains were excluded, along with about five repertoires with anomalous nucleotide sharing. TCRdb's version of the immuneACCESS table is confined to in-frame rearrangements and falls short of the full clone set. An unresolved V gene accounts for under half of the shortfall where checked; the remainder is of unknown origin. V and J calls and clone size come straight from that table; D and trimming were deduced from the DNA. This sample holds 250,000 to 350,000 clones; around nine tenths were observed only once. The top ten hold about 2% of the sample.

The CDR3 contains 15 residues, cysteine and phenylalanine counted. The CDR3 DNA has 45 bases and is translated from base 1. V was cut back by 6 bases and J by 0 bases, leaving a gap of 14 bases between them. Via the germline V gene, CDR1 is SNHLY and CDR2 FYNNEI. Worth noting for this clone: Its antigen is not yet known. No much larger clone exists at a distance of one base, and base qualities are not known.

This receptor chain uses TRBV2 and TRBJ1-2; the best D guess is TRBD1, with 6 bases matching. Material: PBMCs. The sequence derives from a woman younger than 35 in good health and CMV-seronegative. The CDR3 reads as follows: CASRGLRGPNYGYTF. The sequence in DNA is TGTGCCAGCAGGGGCCTCAGGGGCCCTAACTATGGCTACACCTTC.